Shown below are 17 T cell receptor beta chains from a single sample sequenced in a study of cytomegalovirus exposure and HLA in healthy donors. Generated by immunoSEQ multiplex PCR, the TCRdb table keeps only in-frame clones and is missing some. The table shows tens of thousands of clones, with roughly 93% occurring only once. Sequenced material: PBMCs. These receptor sequences come from a young man in good health and CMV-seronegative.

J is TRBJ2-3 and V is TRBV9; the D gene is possibly TRBD1 (5 bases). The CDR3 runs to 15 residues. Looked up from germline, CDR1 is SGDLS and CDR2 is YYNGEE. V lost 0 bases and J lost 2, with 10 bases in between. The CDR3 is CASSVGGRITDTQYF. DNA of the CDR3: TGTGCCAGCAGCGTAGGGGGCAGGATCACAGATACGCAGTATTTT.

This chain uses TRBV9 with TRBJ1-2; 9 nucleotides align to TRBD1. The J segment lost 4 bases and the V segment lost 0 bases, leaving 4 bases of the junction unmatched. The CDR3 is 15 amino acids. Germline V gene lookup returns CDR1 SGDLS and CDR2 YYNGEE. The CDR3 DNA reads as TGTGCCAGCAGCGTAGGACCGGACAGGGGCTATGGCTACACCTTC. This sequence encodes CASSVGPDRGYGYTF.

In DNA form, the CDR3 reads TGTGCCAGCAGTTCGCCCCAGGGAGGCTATGGCTACACCTTC. Protein sequence: CASSSPQGGYGYTF. This rearrangement joins TRBV6-6 to TRBJ1-2; possible D gene TRBD1, 5 bases. Germline CDR1 MNHNY, CDR2 SVGAGI (reference sequence). This CDR3 comprises 14 residues. Deletions cut 4 bases from V and 4 bases from J, with 13 bases between.

This rearrangement joins TRBV11-1 to TRBJ2-3; a possible D gene is TRBD1 (5 bases). Germline CDR1 SGHAT, CDR2 FQDESV (reference sequence). The ends were cut back, 6 bases at V and 9 bases at J, with 22 bases in the middle. CDR3 length equals 15 residues. The CDR3 sequence: CASRPRMQGVMTQYF. In nucleotides, the CDR3 is TGTGCCAGCAGGCCTCGCATGCAGGGCGTCATGACGCAGTATTTT.

Details on this clone: Other DNA sequences in this sample translate to the same CDR3. This chain connects TRBV5-1 to TRBJ2-2; perhaps TRBD1 as D (5 bases). Between the trimmed V and J ends, which lost 4 bases and 5 bases, there was a span of 9 bases. This CDR3 is built from 13 residues. CDR1 is SGHRS and CDR2 is YFSETQ in the germline V gene. CDR3 sequence: CASSPQGTGELFF. CDR3 bases: TGCGCCAGCAGCCCCCAGGGTACCGGGGAGCTGTTTTTT.

The J gene is TRBJ1-3, the V gene TRBV6-1; D gene uncertain. V was trimmed by 1 base and J by 0 bases, leaving 7 bases between them. Germline V CDR1 and CDR2: MNHNS, SASEGT. The CDR3 consists of 15 residues. The CDR3 loop reads CASSEGPFSGNTIYF. The CDR3 DNA is TGTGCCAGCAGTGAAGGGCCCTTCTCTGGAAACACCATATATTTT.

The J gene is TRBJ2-1, the V gene TRBV10-3, with TRBD1 identical over 9 bases. V trimming: 10 bases; J trimming: 3 bases; junction bases outside the gene matches: 7. CDR1 is ENHRY and CDR2 is SYGVKD in the germline V gene. The CDR3 totals 14 residues. The CDR3 nucleotides are TGTGCCACCGGCCGGGACAGGGACTACAATGAGCAGTTCTTC. Translated: CATGRDRDYNEQFF.

The chain joins TRBV30 to TRBJ1-4; D is ambiguous. Germline CDR1 and CDR2: GTSNPN and SVGIG (reference sequence). V lost 0 bases and J 6 bases, leaving 8 bases between the germline ends. The CDR3 covers 13 residues. CDR3 bases: TGTGCCTGGAGTGTACGGGAATATGAAAAACTGTTTTTT. Translated, it gives CAWSVREYEKLFF.

The rearrangement uses TRBV12-5 and TRBJ2-2, with 8 positions matching TRBD1. The CDR3 is 16 residues long. Germline CDR1 reads LGHNT; CDR2 reads FRNRAP. V lost 0 bases and J lost 6; bases outside the gene matches: 6. Here the CDR3 reads CASGLVHRTGPGELFF. The CDR3 coding sequence is TGTGCTAGTGGTTTGGTACACCGGACAGGGCCCGGGGAGCTGTTTTTT.

V and J are TRBV4-2 and TRBJ2-1; D is unresolved. The ends were cut back, 4 bases at V and 6 bases at J, with 7 bases in the middle. Germline values: CDR1 LGHNA, CDR2 YNFKEQ. This CDR3 has 12 residues. This CDR3 is CASSPIGNEQFF. The CDR3 coding sequence is TGTGCCAGCAGCCCCATCGGCAATGAGCAGTTCTTC.

On this clone itself: At one boundary the junction diverges from the germline segment, which might be a read error. V is TRBV12-5 and J is TRBJ2-1; D is undetermined. CDR1 and CDR2 from the germline V gene are LGHNT and FRNRAP. The CDR3 length is 12 residues. The CDR3 spells CASGITTWLAIF. CDR3 DNA: TGTGCTAGTGGTATAACGACATGGCTGGCGATCTTC.

The chain uses TRBV11-1 and TRBJ2-7, with D possibly being TRBD1 (6 bases). Germline CDR1 and CDR2: SGHAT and FQDESV (reference sequence). Trimming removed 4 bases from V and 1 base from J, with 17 bases in between. The CDR3 spans 16 residues. The CDR3 DNA follows: TGTGCCAGCAGCTGGGACGACAGGTTCCCGTCCTACGAGCAGTACTTC. This encodes CASSWDDRFPSYEQYF.

The chain uses TRBV5-1 and TRBJ2-1, with 9 bases lining up with TRBD1. The CDR3 covers 13 residues. V dropped 4 bases and J dropped 6; count of bases not matched to a gene: 2. Germline V gene sequence: CDR1 SGHRS, CDR2 YFSETQ. DNA for the CDR3: TGCGCCAGCAGCCTGGGACAGGGCAATGAGCAGTTCTTC. Amino acids: CASSLGQGNEQFF.

CDR3 region: CASSFLESRKAFF. In DNA, the CDR3 is TGTGCCAGCAGCTTCTTGGAGTCGAGGAAAGCTTTCTTT. The chain is built from TRBV11-2 and TRBJ1-1; D remains ambiguous. Germline V gives CDR1 SGHAT, CDR2 FQNNGV. Trimming shortened V by 3 bases and J by 9 bases, and 14 bases separated the two germline ends. CDR3 length equals 13 residues.

This chain links TRBV19 with TRBJ1-5; the D gene is possibly TRBD1 (6 bases). The V end was cut by 3 bases, the J end by 3 bases, with 21 bases between. The germline gives CDR1 LNHDA, CDR2 SQIVND (reference sequence). CDR3 length: 18 amino acids. CDR3 sequence reads: CASSMLGTRNLVNQPQHF. For the CDR3, the DNA is TGTGCCAGTAGTATGCTCGGGACACGGAATCTTGTCAATCAGCCCCAGCATTTT. Drawing the rest from reference TRBV19 and TRBJ1-5, the complete variable domain is DGGITQSPKYLFRKEGQNVTLSCEQNLNHDAMYWYRQDPGQGLRLIYYSQIVNDFQKGDIAEGYSVSREKKESFPLTVTSAQKNPTAFYLCASSMLGTRNLVNQPQHFGDGTRLSIL.

The chain uses TRBV28 and TRBJ1-2, with a possible D match to TRBD1 (6 bases). This CDR3 region has 13 residues. Germline CDR1 reads MDHEN; CDR2 reads SYDVKM. Trimming stripped 10 bases from V and 6 bases from J, with 18 bases between. CDR3 bases: TGTGCCACCAACCCCCAGGGGCACGATGGCTACACCTTC. Translated, it gives CATNPQGHDGYTF.

This chain connects TRBV5-4 to TRBJ1-6; possibly TRBD1 for D (5 bases). Germline assignment: CDR1 SGHNT and CDR2 YYREEE (reference sequence). This CDR3 comprises 15 residues. V was cut by 5 bases and J by 5 bases, with 14 bases left in between. In nucleotides, the CDR3 is TGTGCCAGCAGTGGAGGGGTTATCGATAATTCACCCCTCCACTTT. This gives the protein CASSGGVIDNSPLHF.